This is a list of T cell receptor beta chains from one sample in a study of metastatic and nonmetastatic thyroid tumors. From the PCR reads, TCRdb re-called clones with MiXCR. This table has 19,000 or so clones, about a quarter appearing once. Sample: blood. The receptors originated from a female donor with papillary thyroid cancer or a benign thyroid nodule (not recorded which). Some clones in this sample may be carry-over from other donors' samples. The CDR3 runs from the conserved cysteine through the conserved F or W. A D gene is named only where the DNA matches it firmly. Size tells how often a clone was seen (once, few, many) or the class of an expanded clone, and some rows leave it out.

17 | TRBD2 | TRBJ2-5 | many | TRBV4-2 | CASSPRRTSASQETQYF | TGTGCCAGCAGCCCGAGGAGGACTAGCGCGAGCCAAGAGACCCAGTACTTC
14 | TRBD1 | TRBJ1-1 | . | TRBV5-1 | CASSPRDRFTEAFF | TGCGCCAGCAGCCCCCGGGACAGGTTCACTGAAGCTTTCTTT
19 | . | TRBJ1-2 | medium-sized | TRBV7-8 | CASSSPWTGSFLIGGGYTF | TGTGCCAGCAGCTCACCCTGGACCGGGTCTTTTTTGATTGGTGGAGGCTACACCTTC
13 | . | TRBJ1-1 | . | TRBV7-6 | CASSAGEGAEAFF | TGTGCCAGCAGCGCCGGAGAGGGGGCTGAAGCTTTCTTT
16 | TRBD1 | TRBJ1-6 | medium-sized | TRBV7-8 | CASSLGGTGHNSPLHF | TGTGCCAGCAGCTTAGGTGGGACAGGTCATAATTCACCCCTCCACTTT
15 | . | TRBJ2-2 | few | TRBV6-1 | CASSFQNRNTGELFF | TGTGCCAGCAGCTTCCAGAACAGGAACACCGGGGAGCTGTTTTTT
12 | . | TRBJ2-1 | . | TRBV11-3 | CASGGTYNEQFF | TGTGCCAGCGGAGGCACCTACAATGAGCAGTTCTTC
14 | . | TRBJ1-2 | . | TRBV28 | CASSGPGRPYGYTF | TGTGCCAGCAGTGGCCCGGGACGCCCCTATGGCTACACCTTC
13 | . | TRBJ2-5 | . | TRBV29-1 | CSVEATPKETQYF | TGCAGCGTTGAGGCAACACCGAAAGAGACCCAGTACTTC
13 | . | TRBJ2-2 | many | TRBV20-1 | CSAAEFRAGELFF | TGCAGTGCTGCAGAGTTTAGGGCCGGGGAGCTGTTTTTT
15 | . | TRBJ2-6 | many | TRBV2 | CASLPLSSGANVLTF | TGTGCCAGCCTACCACTAAGCTCTGGGGCCAACGTCCTGACTTTC
16 | . | TRBJ2-2 | many | TRBV4-3 | CASSQGTLARTGELFF | TGCGCCAGCAGCCAGGGCACCCTAGCGCGCACCGGGGAGCTGTTTTTT
15 | TRBD1 | TRBJ2-5 | many | TRBV12-3/TRBV12-4 | CASSTGTGGQETQYF | TGTGCCAGCAGTACCGGGACAGGGGGACAAGAGACCCAGTACTTC
12 | . | TRBJ2-2 | . | TRBV7-9 | CASSYGTGAVFF | TGTGCCAGCAGCTACGGAACGGGGGCGGTGTTTTTT
13 | TRBD1 | TRBJ2-7 | . | TRBV20-1 | CSATGQGNNEQYF | TGCAGTGCTACGGGACAGGGGAACAACGAGCAGTACTTC
12 | . | TRBJ1-2 | . | TRBV28 | CASRPGSYGYTF | TGTGCCAGCAGACCTGGGAGCTATGGCTACACCTTC
14 | TRBD1 | TRBJ1-5 | . | TRBV30 | CAWGRGQAFQPQHF | TGTGCCTGGGGGAGGGGACAGGCCTTCCAGCCCCAGCATTTT
16 | . | TRBJ2-3 | many | TRBV11-1 | CASSLGSGQITDTQYF | TGTGCCAGCAGCTTAGGAAGTGGACAAATCACAGATACGCAGTATTTT
14 | TRBD1 | TRBJ2-7 | . | TRBV20-1 | CSARPYRGRDQHYF | TGCAGTGCTAGACCGTACAGGGGTCGGGACCAGCATTACTTC
12 | . | TRBJ2-3 | many | TRBV19 | CASAKDTATQYF | TGTGCCAGTGCAAAGGACACTGCTACGCAGTATTTT
14 | TRBD1 | TRBJ1-2 | many | TRBV27 | CASSYLQGANGYTF | TGTGCCAGCAGTTACCTACAGGGGGCAAATGGCTACACCTTC
13 | TRBD1 | TRBJ1-1 | . | TRBV11-2 | CASSSPDRDLAFF | TGTGCCAGCAGCTCCCCGGACAGGGACCTTGCTTTCTTT
12 | TRBD1 | TRBJ1-2 | many | TRBV19 | CASFIQGGGYTF | TGTGCCAGTTTTATACAGGGGGGGGGCTACACCTTC
14 | . | TRBJ2-7 | . | TRBV30 | CAWSAGGGAYEQYF | TGTGCCTGGAGTGCTGGAGGGGGGGCCTACGAGCAGTACTTC
13 | . | TRBJ2-7 | . | TRBV20-1 | CSARVGGSGEQYF | TGCAGTGCTAGAGTCGGAGGGAGCGGCGAGCAGTACTTC
15 | TRBD2 | TRBJ2-1 | many | TRBV25-1 | CASRDSGTSYNEQFF | TGTGCCAGCAGAGATAGCGGGACCTCCTACAATGAGCAGTTCTTC
16 | TRBD1 | TRBJ2-7 | . | TRBV30 | CAWSVHPGQGRDEQYF | TGTGCCTGGAGTGTACACCCGGGACAGGGGCGAGACGAGCAGTACTTC
15 | . | TRBJ1-1 | many | TRBV5-6 | CASSLIRGMNTEAFF | TGTGCCAGCAGCTTGATACGGGGAATGAACACTGAAGCTTTCTTT
15 | . | TRBJ1-4 | . | TRBV5-1 | CASSFASGRADKLFF | TGCGCCAGCAGCTTTGCGTCAGGAAGAGCTGATAAACTGTTTTTC
15 | TRBD1 | TRBJ2-1 | many | TRBV12-5 | CASGPGTGNYNEQFF | TGTGCTAGTGGCCCCGGGACAGGGAATTACAATGAGCAGTTCTTC
14 | . | TRBJ1-6 | . | TRBV6-5 | CASSYGRGNSPLHF | TGTGCCAGCAGTTACGGACGGGGAAATTCACCCCTCCACTTT
15 | TRBD2 | TRBJ2-1 | few | TRBV28 | CASSEYSGGSNEQFF | TGTGCCAGCTCCGAGTATTCGGGAGGGAGCAATGAGCAGTTCTTC
16 | . | TRBJ2-7 | many | TRBV18 | CASSPGAGVPPYEQYF | TGTGCCAGCTCACCGGGGGCAGGGGTACCCCCCTACGAGCAGTACTTC
13 | . | TRBJ1-6 | many | TRBV2 | CASSEPPNSPLHF | TGTGCCAGCAGTGAACCTCCGAATTCACCCCTCCACTTT
14 | . | TRBJ1-1 | few | TRBV6-5 | CASSYGGAWTEAFF | TGTGCCAGCAGTTACGGGGGGGCATGGACTGAAGCTTTCTTT
14 | . | TRBJ1-2 | few | TRBV2 | CASSRRDTNYGYTF | TGTGCCAGCTCTCGAAGGGACACTAACTATGGCTACACCTTC
16 | . | TRBJ1-5 | . | TRBV20-1 | CSASSLRDVNNQPQHF | TGCAGTGCTAGTTCGCTCCGGGACGTCAACAATCAGCCCCAGCATTTT
14 | . | TRBJ2-7 | many | TRBV2 | CAVKDPENFYEQYF | TGTGCAGTGAAGGACCCGGAGAATTTCTACGAGCAGTACTTC
14 | . | TRBJ1-1 | many | TRBV27 | CASLSRTRLTEAFF | TGTGCCAGTCTATCTCGGACACGACTCACTGAAGCTTTCTTT
14 | . | TRBJ2-1 | many | TRBV2 | CASHPGLPRSQQFF | TGTGCCAGCCACCCCGGACTACCTCGGAGTCAGCAGTTCTTC
13 | TRBD1 | TRBJ1-2 | few | TRBV28 | CASSSGQLYGYTF | TGTGCCAGCAGTTCGGGACAGCTCTATGGCTACACCTTC